The 14 T cell receptor beta chains below come from one sample, sequenced in a study of shared clonotypes between healthy human individuals. Method: immunoSEQ multiplex PCR; TCRdb's copy keeps in-frame clones and lacks some. Seen here are approximately 1.5 million clones, 95% to 99% observed once, and the top ten hold roughly 0.45%. Sequencing used naive CD4+ T cells sorted from blood. Specified subset: CD45RA+ positively selected. The receptor set was obtained from a young man in good health.

The CDR3 DNA sequence: TGTGCCAGTAGAGAGGACGGGCAGGATGGCTACACCTTC. This translates into CASREDGQDGYTF. V gene TRBV19 combines with J gene TRBJ1-2, with D unclear. The V end was cut by 6 bases, the J end by 6 bases, with 14 bases between. This CDR3 comprises 13 residues. The germline V gene encodes CDR1 LNHDA and CDR2 SQIVND (reference sequence).

The chain joins TRBV5-4 to TRBJ1-5; D is undetermined. The V and J ends lost 1 base and 5 bases respectively, with 7 bases between them. Germline assignment: CDR1 SGHNT and CDR2 YYREEE (reference sequence). The CDR3 loop spans 13 amino acids. The CDR3 DNA is TGTGCCAGCAGCTTGAATAGAGATCAGCCCCAGCATTTT. It codes for CASSLNRDQPQHF.

V usage is TRBV5-5 and J usage is TRBJ2-6, with 7 bases that match TRBD1. V shed 0 bases, J shed 2 bases, and the junction held 5 bases outside the gene matches. Germline CDR1 SGHKS, CDR2 YYEKEE (reference sequence). CDR3 size: 17 residues. The CDR3 DNA reads TGTGCCAGCAGCTTGGTACCCGGACAGGCTGGGGCCAACGTCCTGACTTTC. Encoded protein: CASSLVPGQAGANVLTF.

The chain joins TRBV19 to TRBJ1-5, with 8 nucleotides matching TRBD1. This CDR3 is built from 15 residues. Looked up from germline, CDR1 is LNHDA and CDR2 is SQIVND (reference sequence). The V gene end was trimmed by 6 bases and the J gene end by 1 base; junction bases not matched to a gene: 5. Written as DNA, the CDR3 is TGTGCCAGTAGCCTTCAGGGGGCGAGCAATCAGCCCCAGCATTTT. Its translation is CASSLQGASNQPQHF.

The rearrangement uses TRBV7-9 and TRBJ1-1; D ambiguous. Germline assignment: CDR1 SEHNR and CDR2 FQNEAQ (reference sequence). The CDR3 is 12 amino acids. The ends were cut back, 5 bases at V and 5 bases at J, with 9 bases in the middle. The CDR3 is CASSRPYTEAFF. CDR3 DNA: TGTGCCAGCAGCCGACCCTATACTGAAGCTTTCTTT.

The chain links TRBV5-6 to TRBJ2-3; no firm D call. The CDR3 sequence is 13 residues long. The germline V and J ends were trimmed by 3 bases and 1 base, with 6 bases remaining between them. Germline-derived CDR1 and CDR2 are SGHDT and YYEEEE. CDR3 amino acids: CASSSTGTDTQYF. CDR3 DNA sequence: TGTGCCAGCAGCTCAACAGGCACAGATACGCAGTATTTT. Full variable domain (remainder filled in from reference TRBV5-6 and TRBJ2-3): DAGVTQSPTHLIKTRGQQVTLRCSPKSGHDTVSWYQQALGQGPQFIFQYYEEEERQRGNFPDRFSGHQFPNYSSELNVNALLLGDSALYLCASSSTGTDTQYFGPGTRLTVL.

This rearrangement joins TRBV6-1 to TRBJ1-2; D ambiguous. The CDR3 contains 15 residues. The germline V and J ends were trimmed by 0 bases and 4 bases, with 12 bases remaining between them. Germline CDR1 and CDR2: MNHNS and SASEGT. CDR3 nucleotides: TGTGCCAGCAGTGAAGCCCCCGCCGGGATCTATGGCTACACCTTC. It specifies CASSEAPAGIYGYTF.

This chain joins TRBV10-1 and TRBJ2-3, with TRBD2 identical over 14 bases. The CDR3 runs 15 residues. CDR1 and CDR2 (germline): WNHNN, SYGVQD (reference sequence). V was pared by 7 bases and J by 4 bases, with 4 bases of the junction left unmatched. CDR3 sequence (DNA): TGCGCCAGCACCGAGGGACTAGCGGGAGCAGATACGCAGTATTTT. This gives the protein CASTEGLAGADTQYF.

J is TRBJ2-3 and V is TRBV13; 10 positions match TRBD1. The CDR3 consists of 15 residues. Germline CDR1 reads PRHDT; CDR2 reads FYEKMQ (reference sequence). The ends lost 6 bases at V and 2 bases at J; junction bases unmatched: 5. CDR3 sequence: CASRPTGGYTDTQYF. For the CDR3, the DNA is TGTGCCAGCAGACCGACAGGGGGCTACACAGATACGCAGTATTTT.

The chain joins TRBV7-2 to TRBJ2-7; D might be TRBD1 (6 bases). The CDR3 consists of 19 residues. Per the germline V gene, CDR1 is SGHTA and CDR2 is FQGNSA. V shed 2 bases and J shed 5 bases, with 28 bases lying between them. This CDR3 is CASSLLSRAGERVSDEQYF. CDR3 DNA sequence: TGTGCCAGCAGCTTATTGAGTCGGGCAGGGGAACGGGTAAGCGACGAGCAGTACTTC.

This clone was seen just once. The chain joins TRBV4-1 to TRBJ2-7; 10 bases match TRBD2. The CDR3 contains 14 residues. Per the germline V gene, CDR1 is MGHRA and CDR2 is YSYEKL. J was trimmed by 3 bases and V by 5 bases; bases with no gene match: 4. In nucleotides, the CDR3 is TGCGCCAGCAGCATACGGACTAGCGGCTACGAGCAGTACTTC. This translates into CASSIRTSGYEQYF.

This CDR3 is CASSPNMGEKLFF. The CDR3 DNA reads TGTGCCAGTAGTCCTAACATGGGTGAAAAACTGTTTTTT. The genes are TRBV19 and TRBJ1-4; D gene ambiguous. Per germline, CDR1 LNHDA and CDR2 SQIVND (reference sequence). The CDR3 extends over 13 amino acids. Trimming took 5 bases from V and 7 from J, leaving 11 bases between them.

The rearrangement joins TRBV28 to TRBJ1-5, with 10 bases lining up with TRBD1. V shed 2 bases and J 3 bases; nucleotides not matched to a gene: 1. CDR1 and CDR2 from the germline V gene are MDHEN and SYDVKM. The CDR3 sequence is 15 residues long. This CDR3 reads CASSLGTGDNQPQHF. The DNA for the CDR3 is TGTGCCAGCAGTTTAGGGACAGGGGACAATCAGCCCCAGCATTTT.

With regard to this clone: The sample holds other DNA sequences that translate to the same CDR3. J is TRBJ2-7 and V is TRBV5-1; 10 nucleotides agree with TRBD1. Germline V gene sequence: CDR1 SGHRS, CDR2 YFSETQ. V trimming: 0 bases; J trimming: 7 bases; junction bases outside the gene matches: 4. The CDR3 has 14 amino acids. The CDR3 DNA reads as TGCGCCAGCAGCTTGGGACAGGGGGCAAGGGAGCAGTACTTC. Amino acid sequence: CASSLGQGAREQYF.